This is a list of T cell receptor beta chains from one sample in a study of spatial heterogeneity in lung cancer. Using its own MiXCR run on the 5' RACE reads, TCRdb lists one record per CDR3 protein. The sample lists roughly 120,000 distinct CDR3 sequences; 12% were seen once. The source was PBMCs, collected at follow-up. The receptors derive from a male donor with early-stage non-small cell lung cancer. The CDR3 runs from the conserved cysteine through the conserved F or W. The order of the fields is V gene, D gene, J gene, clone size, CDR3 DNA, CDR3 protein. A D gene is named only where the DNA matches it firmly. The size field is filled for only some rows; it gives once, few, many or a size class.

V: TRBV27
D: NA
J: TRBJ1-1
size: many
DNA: TGTGCCAGCAATCAGGGGAGGGGCACTGAAGCTTTCTTT
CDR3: CASNQGRGTEAFF

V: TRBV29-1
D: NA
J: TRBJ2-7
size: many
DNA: TGCAGCGTTGATCAGGGTCCTTTCAACGAGCAGTACTTC
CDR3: CSVDQGPFNEQYF

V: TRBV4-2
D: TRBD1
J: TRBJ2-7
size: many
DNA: TGTGCCAGCAGCCGTCTGGGGGACAGGCCCTACGAGCAGTACTTC
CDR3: CASSRLGDRPYEQYF

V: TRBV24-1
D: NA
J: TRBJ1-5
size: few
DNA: TGTGCCACCAGATCGGACGGCCCCAATCAGCCCCAGCATTTT
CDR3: CATRSDGPNQPQHF

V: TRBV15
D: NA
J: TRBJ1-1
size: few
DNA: TGTGCCACCAGCAGAGATTTGGGGGAAGAAGCTTTCTTT
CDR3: CATSRDLGEEAFF

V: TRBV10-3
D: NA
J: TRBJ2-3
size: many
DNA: TGTGCCATCAGTGAATTTAGTAGCACAGATACGCAGTATTTT
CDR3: CAISEFSSTDTQYF

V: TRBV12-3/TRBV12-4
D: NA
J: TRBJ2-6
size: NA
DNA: TGTGCCAGCAGGAGCTCTGGGGCCAACGTCCTGACTTTC
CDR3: CASRSSGANVLTF

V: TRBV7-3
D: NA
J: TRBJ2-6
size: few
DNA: TGTGCCAGCAGCTTCTCAGCAGGGTACTCTGGGGCCAACGTCCTGACTTTC
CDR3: CASSFSAGYSGANVLTF

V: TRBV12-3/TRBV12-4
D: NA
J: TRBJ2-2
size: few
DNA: TGTGCCAGCAGACGGAACCCCCAGTGGGAGCTGTTTTTT
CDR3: CASRRNPQWELFF

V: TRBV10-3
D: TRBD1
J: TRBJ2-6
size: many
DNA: TGTGCCATCACCGGACAGGTTCTCTCTGGGGCCAACGTCCTGACTTTC
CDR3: CAITGQVLSGANVLTF

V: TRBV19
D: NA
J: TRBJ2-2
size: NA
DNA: TGTGCCAGTAGTATTGGGCAGGGAAACACCGGGGAGCTGTTTTTT
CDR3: CASSIGQGNTGELFF

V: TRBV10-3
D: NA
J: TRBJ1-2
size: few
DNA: TGTGCCATCAGTGAAGGGGTCGGCGGCTACACCTTC
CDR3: CAISEGVGGYTF

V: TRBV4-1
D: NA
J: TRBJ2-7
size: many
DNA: TGCGCCAGCAGCCAAGAAGGAAGTATTTCCAGCGGGGAGCAGTACTTC
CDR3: CASSQEGSISSGEQYF

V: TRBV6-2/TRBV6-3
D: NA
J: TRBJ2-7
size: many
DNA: TGTGCCACCTTACCTACGATCCTCAAGGACTACGAGCAGTACTTC
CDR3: CATLPTILKDYEQYF

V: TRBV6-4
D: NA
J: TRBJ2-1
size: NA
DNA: TGTGCCAGCAGCATGACGGGAAACAATGAGCAGTTCTTC
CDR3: CASSMTGNNEQFF

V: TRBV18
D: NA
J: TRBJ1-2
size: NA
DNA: TGTGCCAGCTCACCACCGGGGGGGCGCGAGTATGGCTACACCTTC
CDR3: CASSPPGGREYGYTF

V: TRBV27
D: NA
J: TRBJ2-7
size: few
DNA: TGTGCCAGCAGTTCCGTTAACAGCTACGAGCAGTACTTC
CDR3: CASSSVNSYEQYF

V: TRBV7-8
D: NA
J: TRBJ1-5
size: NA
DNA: TGTGCCAGCAGCTTAGAAGGCTTAAATCAGCCCCAGCATTTT
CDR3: CASSLEGLNQPQHF

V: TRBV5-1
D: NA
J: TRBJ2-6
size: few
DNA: TGCGCCAGCAGCTTCGGATACAGGGCTGGGGCCAACGTCCTGACTTTC
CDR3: CASSFGYRAGANVLTF

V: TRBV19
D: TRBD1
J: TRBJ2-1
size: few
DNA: TGTGCCAGTTCCTACAGGGGAATTGAGTACCACAATGAGCAGTTCTTC
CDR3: CASSYRGIEYHNEQFF

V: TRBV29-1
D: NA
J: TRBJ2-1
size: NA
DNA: TGCAGCGTTGGAGTTCTAGTCAATGAGCAGTTCTTC
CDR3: CSVGVLVNEQFF

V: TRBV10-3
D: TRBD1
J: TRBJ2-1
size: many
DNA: TGTGCCACCGGACAGGAGTTATACAATGAGCAGTTCTTC
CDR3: CATGQELYNEQFF

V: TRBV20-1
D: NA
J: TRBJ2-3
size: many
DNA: TGCAGTGCTAGAGGGGGGGATACGCAGTATTTT
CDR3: CSARGGDTQYF

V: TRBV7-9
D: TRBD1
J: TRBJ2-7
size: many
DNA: TGTGCCAGCAGCCCCTCGACAGGGGCCTACGAGCAGTACTTC
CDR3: CASSPSTGAYEQYF

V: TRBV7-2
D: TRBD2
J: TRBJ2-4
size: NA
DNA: TGTGCCAGCAGCTTAGGGCCCCTGGGGAGGGCTAACATTCAGTACTTC
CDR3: CASSLGPLGRANIQYF

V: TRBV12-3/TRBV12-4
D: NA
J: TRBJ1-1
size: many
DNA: TGTGCCAGCAGCCCCTGGGGGACTGAAGCTTTCTTT
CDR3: CASSPWGTEAFF

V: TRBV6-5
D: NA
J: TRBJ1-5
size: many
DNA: TGTGCCAGCAACGACAGAGATAGCAATCAGCCCCAGCATTTT
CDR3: CASNDRDSNQPQHF

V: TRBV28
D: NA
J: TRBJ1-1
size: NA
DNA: TGTGCCAGCAGTTTTGTTCAGAACACTGAAGCTTTCTTT
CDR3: CASSFVQNTEAFF

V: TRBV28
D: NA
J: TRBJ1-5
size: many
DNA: TGTGCCAGCAGTACAGGGAGCAATCAGCCCCAGCATTTT
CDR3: CASSTGSNQPQHF

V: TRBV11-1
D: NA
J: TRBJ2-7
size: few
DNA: TGTGCCAGCAGCTTACCAGGACTAAATTTCCACGAGCAGTACTTC
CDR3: CASSLPGLNFHEQYF

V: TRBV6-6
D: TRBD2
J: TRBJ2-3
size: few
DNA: TGTGCCAGCAGTTACGATTGGCTAGCGGGGATCACAGATACGCAGTATTTT
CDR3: CASSYDWLAGITDTQYF

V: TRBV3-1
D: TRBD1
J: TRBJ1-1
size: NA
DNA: TGTGCCAGCAGCCATGGACCGACAGGGGGCAGGAAGAGGACTGAAGCTTTCTTT
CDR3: CASSHGPTGGRKRTEAFF

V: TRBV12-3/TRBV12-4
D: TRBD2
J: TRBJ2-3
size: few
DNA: TGTGCCAGCAGTGCAAGCGGGGGGACTAGTAAAGATACGCAGTATTTT
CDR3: CASSASGGTSKDTQYF

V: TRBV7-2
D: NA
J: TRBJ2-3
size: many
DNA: TGTGCCAGCAGCTCATCCCCAGGAGTTACGCAGTATTTT
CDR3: CASSSSPGVTQYF

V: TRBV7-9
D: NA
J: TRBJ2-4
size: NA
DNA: TGTGCCAGCAGCCTACAGACGTCAGCCAAAAACATTCAGTACTTC
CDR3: CASSLQTSAKNIQYF

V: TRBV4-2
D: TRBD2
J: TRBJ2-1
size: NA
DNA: TGTGCCAGCAGCCACGCTAGCGGGGGGTCCTACAATGAGCAGTTCTTC
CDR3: CASSHASGGSYNEQFF

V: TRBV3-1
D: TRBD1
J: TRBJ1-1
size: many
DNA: TGTGCCAGCAGCCGGGGACAGGGGAACACTGAAGCTTTCTTT
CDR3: CASSRGQGNTEAFF

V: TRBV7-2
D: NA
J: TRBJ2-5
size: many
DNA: TGTGCCAGCAGCCTATTGTCGGGGAGGTCCCAAGAGACCCAGTACTTC
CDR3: CASSLLSGRSQETQYF

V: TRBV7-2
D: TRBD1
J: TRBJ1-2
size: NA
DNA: TGTGCCAGCAGCCCGGCCCTGGGACAGGTCTATGGCTACACCTTC
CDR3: CASSPALGQVYGYTF

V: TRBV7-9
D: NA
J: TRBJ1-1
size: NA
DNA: TGTGCCAGCCGGTGGGCAGGGAACACTGAAGCTTTCTTT
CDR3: CASRWAGNTEAFF

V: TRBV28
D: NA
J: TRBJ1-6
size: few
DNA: TGTGCCAGCAGTTTACGCACAATTAATTCACCCCTCCACTTT
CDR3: CASSLRTINSPLHF

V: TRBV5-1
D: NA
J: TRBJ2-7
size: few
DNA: TGCGCCAGCAGCTTGGGGCTCGGGGGAGTATTTACCTACGAGCAGTACTTC
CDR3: CASSLGLGGVFTYEQYF

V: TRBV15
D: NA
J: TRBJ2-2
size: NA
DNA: TGTGCCACCAGCAGGGGCAGCTTAAACACCGGGGAGCTGTTTTTT
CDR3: CATSRGSLNTGELFF

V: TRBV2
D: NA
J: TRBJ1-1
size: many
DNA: TGTGCCAGCAGTGCGGCAGGGGACACTGAAGCTTTCTTT
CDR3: CASSAAGDTEAFF

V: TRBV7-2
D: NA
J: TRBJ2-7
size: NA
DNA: TGTGCCAGCAGCTTAGGGGGGTTTGTTTACGAGCAGTACTTC
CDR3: CASSLGGFVYEQYF

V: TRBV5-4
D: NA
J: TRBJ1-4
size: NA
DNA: TGTGCCAGCAGCTCGCCTGACAGTGCTAATGAAAAACTGTTTTTT
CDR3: CASSSPDSANEKLFF

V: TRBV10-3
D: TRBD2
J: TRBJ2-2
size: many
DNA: TGTGCCATCAGTGAGTCGAGATTAGCGGGGAACACCGGGGAGCTGTTTTTT
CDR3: CAISESRLAGNTGELFF

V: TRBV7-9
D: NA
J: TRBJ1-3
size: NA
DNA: TGTGCCAGCAGCTTAGGACCTACTGGAAACACCATATATTTT
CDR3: CASSLGPTGNTIYF

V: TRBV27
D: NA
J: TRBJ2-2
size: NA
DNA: TGTGCCAGCAATTTATCGCAGACGAACACCGGGGAGCTGTTTTTT
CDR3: CASNLSQTNTGELFF

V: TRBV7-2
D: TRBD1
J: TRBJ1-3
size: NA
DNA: TGTGCCAGCAGCTTAGGAAGGACAGGGGGCGAGAACACCATATATTTT
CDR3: CASSLGRTGGENTIYF

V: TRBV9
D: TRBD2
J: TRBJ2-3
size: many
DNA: TGTGCCAGCAGCGTGACTAGCGGGGGGTTGAATACGCAGTATTTT
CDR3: CASSVTSGGLNTQYF

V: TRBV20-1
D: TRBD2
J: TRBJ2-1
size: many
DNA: TGCAGTGCTAGAGATCGACTAGCGGGGGAATCCTACAATGAGCAGTTCTTC
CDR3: CSARDRLAGESYNEQFF

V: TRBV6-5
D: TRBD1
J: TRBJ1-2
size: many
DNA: TGTGCCAGCAGTTATTCCGGGACAGGGGGCGCTGAGGGCTACACCTTC
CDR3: CASSYSGTGGAEGYTF

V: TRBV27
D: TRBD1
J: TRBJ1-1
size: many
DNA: TGTGCCAGCAGTTACAGACAGGGGCCTATGAACACTGAAGCTTTCTTT
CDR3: CASSYRQGPMNTEAFF